This TCR beta chain was captured in a study of shared clonotypes between healthy human individuals. The protocol was immunoSEQ multiplex PCR, while the TCRdb copy is restricted to in-frame clones and leaves out a portion. This sample yields 2 million to 2.5 million clones, of which over 90% are seen a single time; 0.3% to 0.4% belongs to the top ten. Findings of the study overall: Sequencing depth was expected to affect clonotype sharing among donors. Memory subsets generally showed lower estimated richness than naive subsets.

The split of CD4+ cells yielded CD45RA+ naive and CD45RA-negative memory subsets. With respect to this clone: No antigen is known for it. This sample includes further DNA sequences coding for the same CDR3.

Sequenced input: naive CD4+ T cells from PBMCs. Subset specified: CD45RA+ positively selected. The TCR was taken from a man younger than 35 in good health. Some clones in this sample may be carry-over from other donors' samples.

This CDR3 is CASSLREGSTDTQYF. The DNA for the CDR3 is TGCGCCAGCAGCTTGAGGGAGGGCTCCACAGATACGCAGTATTTT. The chain recombines TRBV5-1 with TRBJ2-3; 7 nucleotides align to TRBD2. CDR3 length: 15 amino acids. The V gene end was trimmed by 1 base and the J gene end by 2 bases; junction bases not matched to a gene: 4. Germline CDR1 reads SGHRS; CDR2 reads YFSETQ.